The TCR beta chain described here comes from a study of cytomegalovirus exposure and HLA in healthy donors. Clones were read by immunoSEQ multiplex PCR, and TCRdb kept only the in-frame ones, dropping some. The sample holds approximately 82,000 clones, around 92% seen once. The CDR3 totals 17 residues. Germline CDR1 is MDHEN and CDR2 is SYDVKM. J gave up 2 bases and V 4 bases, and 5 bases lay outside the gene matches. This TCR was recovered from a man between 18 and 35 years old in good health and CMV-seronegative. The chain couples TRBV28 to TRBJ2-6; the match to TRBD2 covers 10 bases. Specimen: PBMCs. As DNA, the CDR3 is TGTGCCAGCAGTTCCGTAGCGGGAGGTCCTGGGGCCAACGTCCTGACTTTC. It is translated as CASSSVAGGPGANVLTF.